The 19 T cell receptor beta chains listed next were all sequenced from one sample in a study of vaccination and CD4 T cells after COVID-19. The antigens of these receptors remain unknown. The assay that was used to sequence DNA from cultured CD4+ T cells was the Oncomine TCR Beta short-read assay. TCRdb re-called the PCR reads through MiXCR, storing one row per CDR3 protein. The sample lists about 11,000 distinct CDR3 sequences; under 35% were seen once. Treatment indicated: approximately nine-day PBMC culture with coronavirus spike peptide pools or control peptides (ViraFEST assay). The material sequenced was cultured CD4+ T cells from blood. These receptor sequences come from a human donor with COVID-19.

The rearrangement joins TRBV6-5 to TRBJ2-7, with TRBD1 matching 11 bases. V trimming: 4 bases; J trimming: 2 bases; junction bases outside the gene matches: 13. CDR1 is MNHEY, CDR2 SVGAGI, per germline. The CDR3 has 18 amino acids. This chain's CDR3 is CASSSSRGTGGPPYEQYF. The CDR3 DNA follows: TGTGCCAGCAGTTCCTCCCGAGGGACAGGGGGACCGCCCTACGAGCAGTACTTC.

Only a few counts were recorded for this clonotype. The gene calls are TRBV19 and TRBJ1-5, with a possible D match to TRBD1 (5 bases). CDR1 is LNHDA, CDR2 SQIVND, per germline (reference sequence). Trimming took off 11 bases at V and 0 bases at J, with 11 bases between the two ends. The CDR3 is made up of 13 amino acids. The CDR3 reads CAAGRDSNQPQHF. As DNA, the CDR3 is TGTGCCGCAGGCAGGGATAGCAATCAGCCCCAGCATTTT.

This clonotype was counted between two and nine times. This chain uses TRBV7-2 with TRBJ1-2, with 7 positions matching TRBD1. CDR1 is SGHTA and CDR2 is FQGNSA in the germline V gene. The V and J ends lost 2 bases and 4 bases, in that order; junction bases with no gene match: 4. This CDR3 is 14 amino acids long. CDR3 nucleotides: TGTGCCAGCAGCTTAACGTCAGGGGGCTATGGCTACACCTTC. Protein product: CASSLTSGGYGYTF.

This clonotype has just a few counts. The chain combines TRBV11-2 with TRBJ1-1, with a weak D call TRBD1 (5 bases). Trimming left V 7 bases short and J 4 bases short, with 16 bases between. Germline loops: CDR1 SGHAT, CDR2 FQNNGV. CDR3 length: 14 amino acids. CDR3 sequence (DNA): TGTGCCAGCAACCCAGGGACGGTCCGCACTGAAGCTTTCTTT. This translates into CASNPGTVRTEAFF. The variable domain in full, completed from reference TRBV11-2 and TRBJ1-1, reads EAGVAQSPRYKIIEKRQSVAFWCNPISGHATLYWYQQILGQGPKLLIQFQNNGVVDDSQLPKDRFSAERLKGVDSTLKIQPAKLEDSAVYLCASNPGTVRTEAFFGQGTRLTVV.

The chain recombines TRBV6-4 with TRBJ1-4; D is perhaps TRBD1 (6 bases). Per germline, CDR1 MRHNA and CDR2 SNTAGT. The V gene lost 0 bases and the J gene lost 8 bases, with 13 bases spanning the gap. CDR3 length: 15 residues. CDR3 sequence: CASSDSWGAGEKLFF. For the CDR3, the DNA is TGTGCCAGCAGTGACTCCTGGGGGGCTGGCGAAAAACTGTTTTTT.

This clonotype was observed a few times. CDR3 loop: CASNPGGGSSYEQYF. The CDR3 DNA reads as TGTGCCAGCAACCCTGGTGGGGGAAGTTCCTACGAGCAGTACTTC. The chain joins TRBV12-3 or TRBV12-4 to TRBJ2-7; D tentatively reads TRBD1 or TRBD2 (5 bases each). V lost 7 bases, J lost 1 base, and 17 bases lay in between. The CDR3 sequence is 15 residues long.

This chain joins TRBV15 and TRBJ2-3; D might be TRBD1 (5 bases). The CDR3 is made up of 14 amino acids. Trimming cost V 5 bases and J 5 bases, with 14 bases left between them. In germline, CDR1 is LNHNV, CDR2 YYDKDF (reference sequence). CDR3 protein: CATSSPGFGDTQYF. The CDR3 DNA reads TGTGCCACCAGCTCGCCAGGGTTTGGAGATACGCAGTATTTT.

The table lists this clonotype with a few counts. CDR3 nucleotide sequence: TGCAGTGCCACCCGACAGAAGCAAAACTATGGCTACACCTTC. Encoded protein: CSATRQKQNYGYTF. V gene TRBV20-1 combines with J gene TRBJ1-2, with D possibly matching TRBD1 (5 bases). Germline V gives CDR1 DFQATT, CDR2 SNEGSKA (reference sequence). The CDR3 is 14 amino acids. Trimming left V 6 bases short and J 2 bases short, with 16 bases between.

This clonotype turned up a few times. This chain links TRBV2 with TRBJ1-2; the D is unclear. Germline V gene data show CDR1 as SNHLY and CDR2 as FYNNEI. Trimming removed 6 bases from V and 6 bases from J, with 17 bases in between. The CDR3 contains 14 residues. CDR3 nucleotide sequence: TGTGCCAGCAGCGCCCCTCGGGCGTACGATGGCTACACCTTC. The encoded protein is CASSAPRAYDGYTF.

This clonotype rates as medium-sized (0.01 to 0.1%). This sequence joins TRBV20-1 and TRBJ1-5; D perhaps matches TRBD1 (6 bases). Germline V gene lookup returns CDR1 DFQATT and CDR2 SNEGSKA (reference sequence). V was shortened by 6 bases and J by 6 bases, with 15 bases between the two germline ends. The CDR3 extends over 13 amino acids. CDR3 sequence reads: CSAYSSGAQPQHF. The CDR3 region has the DNA TGCAGTGCCTATTCGTCGGGGGCTCAGCCCCAGCATTTT.

This clonotype was seen a few times. The V call is TRBV20-1, the J call TRBJ2-7, with 7 bases matching TRBD2. The CDR3 contains 14 residues. Germline V CDR1 and CDR2: DFQATT, SNEGSKA (reference sequence). J gave up 4 bases and V 1 base, and 7 bases lay outside the gene matches. Here the CDR3 reads CSARVRASGYEQYF. In DNA, the CDR3 is TGCAGTGCTAGAGTGAGAGCTAGCGGATACGAGCAGTACTTC.

This rearrangement joins TRBV19 to TRBJ1-5; no clear D gene. With 3 bases removed from V and 9 bases from J, the gap between germline ends came to 12 bases. The V gene's germline CDR1 is LNHDA and CDR2 SQIVND (reference sequence). This CDR3 contains 13 residues. The CDR3 sequence: CASSMDDKRPQHF. CDR3 sequence (DNA): TGTGCCAGTAGTATGGACGACAAACGGCCCCAGCATTTT.

V usage is TRBV5-4 and J usage is TRBJ2-7; D is possibly TRBD2 (5 bases). The CDR3 totals 15 residues. The V end was cut by 0 bases, the J end by 7 bases, with 17 bases between. Germline loops: CDR1 SGHNT, CDR2 YYREEE (reference sequence). The CDR3 protein is CASSLVSGGTGEQYF. DNA of the CDR3: TGTGCCAGCAGCTTGGTTTCAGGCGGCACGGGAGAGCAGTACTTC.

V is TRBV19 and J is TRBJ2-2; 8 bases align to TRBD1. The CDR3 totals 14 residues. Trimming at V came to 5 bases and at J to 4 bases, leaving 3 bases not matched to a gene. CDR1 and CDR2 (germline): LNHDA, SQIVND (reference sequence). In DNA, the CDR3 is TGTGCCAGTAGTTCACAGGGGGGCACCGGGGAGCTGTTTTTT. This translates into CASSSQGGTGELFF. Combining the CDR3 with reference TRBV19 and TRBJ2-2 gives the whole variable domain DGGITQSPKYLFRKEGQNVTLSCEQNLNHDAMYWYRQDPGQGLRLIYYSQIVNDFQKGDIAEGYSVSREKKESFPLTVTSAQKNPTAFYLCASSSQGGTGELFFGEGSRLTVL.

This clonotype was observed a few times. The rearrangement uses TRBV7-3 and TRBJ2-3; 13 positions agree with TRBD2. The V gene end was trimmed by 4 bases and the J gene end by 3 bases; junction bases not matched to a gene: 7. CDR3 size: 17 residues. Germline values: CDR1 SGHTA, CDR2 FQGTGA. As DNA, the CDR3 is TGTGCCAGCAGCTCGCCGGGACTAGCGGGGTTAACAGATACGCAGTATTTT. Its protein product is CASSSPGLAGLTDTQYF.

The chain employs TRBV2 and TRBJ2-5; a possible D gene is TRBD1 (5 bases). Between the trimmed V and J ends, which lost 6 bases and 7 bases, there was a span of 9 bases. The length of the CDR3 is 11 residues. In germline, CDR1 is SNHLY, CDR2 FYNNEI. In DNA, the CDR3 is TGTGCCAGCAGGACAGCCGTGACCCAGTACTTC. It specifies CASRTAVTQYF.

On this clonotype itself: No DNA is shown, since the ends of the CDR3 on it are uncertain; the CDR3 is the one TCRdb lists. J is TRBJ2-1 and V is TRBV7-5; the table's D call, TRBD2, was not checked against the DNA. TRBV7-5 is noted as a pseudogene. Both ends counted, the CDR3 spans 20 residues. The CDR3 sequence: CISVPEAGLAGGISYNEQFF.

This clonotype has just a few counts. This chain connects TRBV11-3 to TRBJ2-3, with D possibly TRBD2 on 5 matching bases. V was trimmed by 5 bases and J by 0 bases, leaving 15 bases between them. Germline loops: CDR1 SGHNT, CDR2 YENEEA. The length of the CDR3 is 16 residues. CDR3 protein: CASSAGVDSSTDTQYF. Written as DNA, the CDR3 is TGTGCCAGCAGCGCCGGGGTGGATTCTAGCACAGATACGCAGTATTTT.

This rearrangement joins TRBV7-2 to TRBJ1-1; D not resolved. There are 17 residues in the CDR3. Germline assignment: CDR1 SGHTA and CDR2 FQGNSA. The V gene lost 4 bases and the J gene lost 3 bases, with 21 bases spanning the gap. This chain's CDR3 is CASSSPSRPTSDTEAFF. The CDR3, as DNA: TGTGCCAGCAGCTCCCCCTCCCGGCCGACGTCGGACACTGAAGCTTTCTTT.